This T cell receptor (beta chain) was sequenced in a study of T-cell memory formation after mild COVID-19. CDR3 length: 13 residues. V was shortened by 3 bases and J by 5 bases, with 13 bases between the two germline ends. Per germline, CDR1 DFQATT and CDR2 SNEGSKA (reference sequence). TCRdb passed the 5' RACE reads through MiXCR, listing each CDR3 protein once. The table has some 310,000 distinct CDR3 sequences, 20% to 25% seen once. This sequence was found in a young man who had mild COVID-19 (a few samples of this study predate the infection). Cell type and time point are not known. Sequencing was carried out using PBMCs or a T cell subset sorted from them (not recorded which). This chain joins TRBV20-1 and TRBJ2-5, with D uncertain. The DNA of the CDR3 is TGCAGTGCTAGGATCGGCGGTACGGAGACCCAGTACTTC. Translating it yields CSARIGGTETQYF.